This TCR beta chain emerged from a study of cytomegalovirus exposure and HLA in healthy donors (TCRdb year 2017). With respect to the entire study: According to a later analysis, the roughly 120 validation repertoires were produced on the same platform as the approximately 600 repertoires of the first cohort. The aim of the study was to test whether cataloging public T cell receptors could identify signatures of past pathogen exposure. A separate validation cohort of about 110 different subjects was used in addition to the roughly 670-subject first cohort. To predict cytomegalovirus infection status, the study brought together high-throughput TCR immunosequencing, statistical association of individual TCRs with disease status, and machine learning.

Comment on this clone: Its target antigen remains unknown. It has no much larger one-base neighbor in the sample; base qualities were not kept.

From the germline V gene (reference sequence), CDR1 is DFQATT and CDR2 is SNEGSKA. From its cysteine to its phenylalanine, the CDR3 spans 11 amino acids. CDR3 DNA is the only sequence kept; it has 33 bases, read in frame from the first base. The trim is 4 bases for V and 8 bases for J, with a gap of 11 bases between the germline ends. Study-level results and caveats: In a later analysis, TCRs clustered in the first cohort were found to also tend to co-occur in the roughly 110 validation repertoires, with over 90% of cluster scores above 0. The authors suggested that the approach could potentially be extended to other disease states and immunological phenotypes. A few of the identified cytomegalovirus-associated TCR beta chains were confirmed in vitro to be specific for cytomegalovirus antigens. The study listed 150 to 200 TCR beta chains as associated with cytomegalovirus. A later analysis had no HLA typing for the validation cohort, so co-occurrence there was scored across all 120 or so repertoires. The classifier was reported to diagnose cytomegalovirus status with high specificity and sensitivity in both the original cohort and the validation cohort. Most TCR sequences were observed very rarely across donors, whereas some public TCRs were present in many individuals.

Donors formed part of the validation cohort, which comprised 95 to 150 subjects and was distinct from the first cohort of several hundred subjects. The method was the immunoSEQ multiplex PCR assay. On the study's bioinformatics: A statistical classification framework was built to diagnose cytomegalovirus status from the catalog of TCR beta chain sequences. TCRdb obtained this table from immuneACCESS and retained in-frame rearrangements with V and J assigned. These tables miss some clones; where compared with another copy, unresolved V genes account for less than half of the shortfall, and the remainder is unexplained. V, J and clone size are taken as reported in that table, and D and trimming were inferred from the DNA itself. This sample gives roughly 79,000 clones in total; roughly 93% of them show up just once. Of the sample, over 0.65% falls within the top ten clones.

This receptor was identified in a man aged 18 to 30 in good health and CMV-seronegative. Sequencing was carried out using PBMCs. The sequence is built from TRBV20-1 and TRBJ1-1; the D gene identity is not certain. The DNA sequence is as follows: TGCAGTGCTAAAATGAACTTCGAAGCTTTCTTT. This encodes CSAKMNFEAFF.